The table lists the clone carrying this T cell receptor beta chain with a few counts. Germline trimming cut 3 bases from V and 6 bases from J; bases unmatched to any gene: 10. Per germline, CDR1 SGHTA and CDR2 FQGNSA. The CDR3 covers 16 residues. Sample-barcoded 5' priming and a J-beta primer mix drove a second PCR of roughly 6 to 12 cycles. MiXCR, applied by TCRdb to the 5' RACE reads, yields one record per CDR3 protein. The table includes about 580,000 distinct CDR3 sequences, around 50% detected once. These data belong to a study of blood T cells in healthy people across ages. Sequenced: blood. The chain carries TRBV7-2 and TRBJ2-3; TRBD2 matches 9 bases. The TCR sequence derives from an older man in good health. CDR3 bases: TGTGCCAGCAGCTTCAGGGGCGGGAGGGCCTATGATACGCAGTATTTT. This translates into CASSFRGGRAYDTQYF.